This is a list of T cell receptor beta chains from one sample in a study of OX40 agonist ivuxolimab in advanced cancers. Profiling relied on immunoSEQ multiplex PCR, and the TCRdb table lists in-frame clones only, not all of them. The sample consists of more than 15,000 clones, around 80% of them appearing once. The sample was CD4+ or CD8+ T cells sorted from blood, taken in a trial of the OX40 agonist ivuxolimab. Receptors originate from an adult with an advanced solid tumor such as melanoma, head and neck, liver or kidney cancer. Each CDR3 is given without its conserved first and last residue.

v_gene	j_gene	CDR3aa
TRBV27	TRBJ2-1	ASTTRQGFEEQF
TRBV6-1	TRBJ1-5	ASSEFGQISRNQPQH
TRBV28	TRBJ1-2	ASTDPWRGTNYGYT
TRBV2	TRBJ1-1	ASSVGGRGTEAF
TRBV12-5	TRBJ2-7	ASGPGLAAEQY
TRBV4-1	TRBJ1-2	ASSQIGDYGYT
TRBV6-6	TRBJ2-7	ASSYSSGGYEQY
TRBV9	TRBJ2-5	ASSVGTTQY
TRBV19	TRBJ2-7	ASSIGGSYEQY
TRBV4-1	TRBJ1-5	ASSQGGAANQPQH
TRBV4-1	TRBJ2-7	ASSFAQGGSYEQY
TRBV9	TRBJ1-6	ASSVEGESRSPLH
TRBV13	TRBJ2-7	ASSLGSGGYEQY
TRBV27	TRBJ1-5	ASSFGGSNQPQH
TRBV7-9	TRBJ2-7	ASSRLGQGSSSYEQY
TRBV6-1	TRBJ2-1	ASSARRDRGGSYNEQF
TRBV6-5	TRBJ2-1	ASSYGGAGAVVEQF
TRBV4-1	TRBJ1-5	ASSQLQGPGNQPQH